The 24 T cell receptor beta chains below were found in one sample sequenced in a study of cytomegalovirus exposure and HLA in healthy donors. In the PCR, 60 Vbeta and 13 Jbeta primers were used. Clones were sequenced by immunoSEQ multiplex PCR, and TCRdb holds only the in-frame ones, with some missing. The table has more than 95,000 clones, 75% seen once. The sample taken for sequencing was PBMCs. Every receptor here comes from a woman younger than 30 in good health and CMV-seronegative.

The chain carries TRBV4-1 and TRBJ1-6, with a possible D match to TRBD1 (6 bases). The length of the CDR3 is 16 residues. V was cut by 2 bases and J by 10 bases, with 18 bases left in between. In germline, CDR1 is MGHRA, CDR2 YSYEKL. CDR3 bases: TGCGCCAGCAGCCAACACCCAACAGGGACGTCGTCACCCCTCCACTTT. It yields the protein CASSQHPTGTSSPLHF.

This clone came up a few times. V gene TRBV27 combines with J gene TRBJ2-7; possibly TRBD2 for D (6 bases). Trimming removed 4 bases from V and 1 base from J, with 8 bases in between. The germline V gene has CDR1 MNHEY and CDR2 SMNVEV (reference sequence). The CDR3 is 13 amino acids. CDR3 sequence: CASSSGLSYEQYF. CDR3 nucleotides: TGTGCCAGCAGTTCCGGACTATCCTACGAGCAGTACTTC.

To note about this clone: Mismatch with germline at one junction end may stem from a read error. The chain has TRBV6-1 and TRBJ2-7, with D perhaps matching TRBD2 (5 bases). The CDR3 totals 15 residues. Germline CDR1 is MNHNS and CDR2 is SASEGT. CDR3 coding DNA: TGTGCCAGCAGTGAAGGTTGGGGAGAGAGCTACGTGCAGTACTTC. Encoded protein: CASSEGWGESYVQYF.

The rearrangement uses TRBV5-1 and TRBJ2-1; 7 bases map to TRBD2. The CDR3 runs 13 residues. V was pared by 6 bases and J by 10 bases, with 10 bases of the junction left unmatched. CDR1 SGHRS and CDR2 YFSETQ come from the germline V gene. The CDR3 nucleotides read TGCGCCAGCACCCCTGGGAGGGGAAAGGAGCAGTTCTTC. Encoded protein: CASTPGRGKEQFF.

The chain carries TRBV4-2 and TRBJ2-5; TRBD2 matches 12 bases. The CDR3 runs to 16 residues. V shed 1 base and J 1 base; nucleotides not matched to a gene: 1. The germline V gene has CDR1 LGHNA and CDR2 YNFKEQ. This CDR3 is CASSQGTSGAQETQYF. The DNA for the CDR3 is TGTGCCAGCAGCCAAGGGACTAGCGGGGCCCAAGAGACCCAGTACTTC.

The V and J genes are TRBV9 and TRBJ2-3; D call uncertain. The germline V and J ends were trimmed by 0 bases and 0 bases, with 5 bases remaining between them. The CDR3 totals 14 residues. Germline V gene data show CDR1 as SGDLS and CDR2 as YYNGEE. The DNA for the CDR3 is TGTGCCAGCAGCGTAGATGGCAGCACAGATACGCAGTATTTT. This sequence encodes CASSVDGSTDTQYF.

The V gene is TRBV28, the J gene TRBJ1-1, with TRBD1 matching over 7 bases. Losses at the gene ends were 8 bases for V and 11 bases for J; bases not matched to a gene: 8. The CDR3 has 11 amino acids. CDR1 and CDR2 (germline): MDHEN, SYDVKM. DNA for the CDR3: TGTGCCAGCGACCGCGACAGGGTTGCTTTCTTT. The encoded protein is CASDRDRVAFF.

The DNA of the CDR3 is TGTGCCAGCAGTGAAGCGCTTAGGCAGGGGTCCGAGCAGTACTTC. It codes for CASSEALRQGSEQYF. V and J are TRBV2 and TRBJ2-7; a weak D match, TRBD1 (6 bases). Per the germline V gene, CDR1 is SNHLY and CDR2 is FYNNEI. Trimming shortened V by 0 bases and J by 6 bases, and 15 bases separated the two germline ends. CDR3 length equals 15 residues.

V gene TRBV6-5 combines with J gene TRBJ1-5; D is possibly TRBD1 (6 bases). Trimming removed 6 bases from V and 2 bases from J, with 14 bases in between. Per germline, CDR1 MNHEY and CDR2 SVGAGI. The CDR3 spans 15 residues. CDR3 region: CASRPSGVGNQPQHF. DNA of the CDR3: TGTGCCAGCAGGCCCTCAGGGGTTGGCAATCAGCCCCAGCATTTT.

The chain joins TRBV2 to TRBJ1-1; 7 nucleotides line up with TRBD1. The CDR3 is 12 amino acids. CDR1 and CDR2 (germline): SNHLY, FYNNEI. Trimming at V came to 7 bases and at J to 10 bases, leaving 9 bases not matched to a gene. The CDR3 coding sequence is TGTGCCAGCAACGTTCGGGACAGCTCAGCTTTCTTT. Translated: CASNVRDSSAFF.

V usage is TRBV6-5 and J usage is TRBJ1-3; weak D call: TRBD1 (6 bases). The CDR3 is 15 amino acids. V was cut by 6 bases and J by 0 bases, with 12 bases left in between. CDR1 and CDR2 (germline): MNHEY, SVGAGI. CDR3 in DNA: TGTGCCAGCAGCTGGGACACACGCTCTGGAAACACCATATATTTT. Encoded protein: CASSWDTRSGNTIYF.

The genes are TRBV30 and TRBJ1-3; D is unresolved. V dropped 6 bases and J dropped 0 bases, with 12 bases sitting between them. This CDR3 contains 14 residues. Germline loops: CDR1 GTSNPN, CDR2 SVGIG (reference sequence). The CDR3 bases are TGTGCCTGTTCCGACCCGGGCTCTGGAAACACCATATATTTT. Its translation is CACSDPGSGNTIYF. Variable domain in full (rest from reference TRBV30 and TRBJ1-3): SQTIHQWPATLVQPVGSPLSLECTVEGTSNPNLYWYRQAAGRGLQLLFYSVGIGQISSEVPQNLSASRPQDRQFILSSKKLLLSDSGFYLCACSDPGSGNTIYFGEGSWLTVV.

The chain employs TRBV4-1 and TRBJ2-2; unclear D gene. Germline lookup yields CDR1 MGHRA and CDR2 YSYEKL. The CDR3 loop spans 15 amino acids. Trimming cost V 5 bases and J 0 bases, with 10 bases left between them. The CDR3 DNA is TGCGCCAGCAGCATTGATAGCCCGAACACCGGGGAGCTGTTTTTT. This sequence encodes CASSIDSPNTGELFF.

The chain carries TRBV18 and TRBJ2-7; 7 nucleotides align to TRBD1. The V gene end was trimmed by 3 bases and the J gene end by 5 bases; junction bases not matched to a gene: 1. The CDR3 spans 12 residues. The germline V gene has CDR1 KGHSH and CDR2 LQKENI. CDR3 coding DNA: TGTGCCAGCTCACCCCAGGGGGACGAGCAGTACTTC. This encodes CASSPQGDEQYF.

In this sample, this clone turned up once. The gene calls are TRBV15 and TRBJ1-5; TRBD1 might be the D (6 bases). V was trimmed by 8 bases and J by 7 bases, leaving 18 bases between them. Germline V gene lookup returns CDR1 LNHNV and CDR2 YYDKDF (reference sequence). This CDR3 is 14 amino acids long. The CDR3 loop reads CATRIPGVEQPQHF. The CDR3 bases are TGTGCCACCCGAATCCCAGGGGTGGAGCAGCCCCAGCATTTT.

The gene calls are TRBV6-6 and TRBJ1-4; D is perhaps TRBD1 (5 bases). V lost 1 base, J lost 8 bases, and 14 bases lay in between. The CDR3 extends over 15 amino acids. Per germline, CDR1 MNHNY and CDR2 SVGAGI (reference sequence). CDR3 nucleotides: TGTGCCAGCAGTTACTTACCAGGGTTGCAGGAAAAACTGTTTTTT. Translating it yields CASSYLPGLQEKLFF.

The chain joins TRBV7-9 to TRBJ1-3; TRBD1 agrees at 7 bases. V dropped 1 base and J dropped 0; count of bases not matched to a gene: 3. CDR3 length: 16 residues. CDR1 SEHNR and CDR2 FQNEAQ come from the germline V gene (reference sequence). The CDR3 nucleotides read TGTGCCAGCAGCTTAGAACAGGGGAACTCTGGAAACACCATATATTTT. Translation: CASSLEQGNSGNTIYF.

The rearrangement uses TRBV30 and TRBJ1-1, with 10 bases fitting TRBD1. The germline CDR1 and CDR2 sequences are GTSNPN and SVGIG (reference sequence). The CDR3 extends over 16 amino acids. V dropped 1 base and J dropped 0; count of bases not matched to a gene: 5. The CDR3 sequence is CAWSDLDRGLNTEAFF. The CDR3 bases are TGTGCCTGGAGTGACCTGGACAGGGGGTTGAACACTGAAGCTTTCTTT.

J is TRBJ2-7 and V is TRBV7-2; 8 nucleotides match TRBD1. Germline values: CDR1 SGHTA, CDR2 FQGNSA. There are 14 residues in the CDR3. J lost 5 bases, V lost 3 bases, and 6 bases had no gene match. CDR3 DNA sequence: TGTGCCAGCAGCTTGACAGGGGTGGGGGACGAGCAGTACTTC. Its protein is CASSLTGVGDEQYF.

The rearrangement links TRBV5-4 to TRBJ2-2, with D possibly TRBD1 on 5 matching bases. V lost 0 bases, J lost 6 bases, and 15 bases lay in between. The CDR3 consists of 16 residues. CDR1 and CDR2 from the germline V gene are SGHNT and YYREEE (reference sequence). The CDR3 bases are TGTGCCAGCAGCTTGGTTGGCCAGGGTAGGGCCGGGGAGCTGTTTTTT. The encoded protein is CASSLVGQGRAGELFF.

This sequence joins TRBV11-2 and TRBJ1-1; D not resolved. This CDR3 contains 15 residues. Germline V gene lookup returns CDR1 SGHAT and CDR2 FQNNGV. V was pared by 2 bases and J by 0 bases, with 10 bases between. The CDR3: CASSLITGMNTEAFF. CDR3 coding DNA: TGTGCCAGCAGCTTAATTACGGGGATGAACACTGAAGCTTTCTTT.

Concerning this clone itself: The junction does not match germline at one end; this may be a read error. Here the CDR3 DNA reads TGTGCCAGCAGTGCACGGACTAGCGGGGGGGCCCGGTCGACCCTCTTC. This gives the protein CASSARTSGGARSTLF. The V call is TRBV2, the J call TRBJ2-1; 15 positions match TRBD2. The germline V gene encodes CDR1 SNHLY and CDR2 FYNNEI. This CDR3 is built from 16 residues.

This clone was seen a single time. The rearrangement uses TRBV6-5 and TRBJ2-5; TRBD2 is a possible D gene (8 bases). Trimming removed 2 bases from V and 5 bases from J, with 18 bases in between. Looked up from germline, CDR1 is MNHEY and CDR2 is SVGAGI. The CDR3 spans 16 residues. CDR3 sequence: CASSYSQGGLGETQYF. The DNA for the CDR3 is TGTGCCAGCAGTTACAGTCAGGGGGGACTAGGGGAGACCCAGTACTTC.

This chain links TRBV27 with TRBJ2-3, with D maybe TRBD2 (6 bases). Germline CDR1 and CDR2: MNHEY and SMNVEV (reference sequence). The CDR3 consists of 14 residues. With 6 bases removed from V and 3 bases from J, the gap between germline ends came to 13 bases. The CDR3 is CASRPPAGTDTQYF. CDR3 nucleotides: TGTGCCAGCAGACCGCCTGCGGGGACAGATACGCAGTATTTT.